This T cell receptor (beta chain) was found in a study of beta chain features in type 1 diabetes. The investigators reverse transcribed all of the isolated RNA, so they sequenced expressed TCRB transcripts. This table comes from immunoSEQ multiplex PCR, and its TCRdb copy is limited to in-frame clones, with some not included. In the table there are some 220,000 clones, approximately 11% of which are singletons. Trimming removed 11 bases from V and 6 bases from J; junction bases left unmatched: 11. This CDR3 contains 14 residues. Per the germline V gene, CDR1 is SGHTA and CDR2 is FQGNSA. The chain has TRBV7-2 and TRBJ2-1; 9 bases agree with TRBD2. This receptor was taken from a man between 18 and 35 years old in good health. Specimen: central memory CD4+ T cells from blood. The CDR3 sequence is CAGGDGLATNEQFF. CDR3 nucleotide sequence: TGTGCCGGGGGGGATGGACTAGCGACCAATGAGCAGTTCTTC.